This is a list of T cell receptor beta chains from one sample in a study of regulatory T cells in long-lasting Graves disease. TCRdb passed the multiplex PCR reads through MiXCR, listing each CDR3 protein once. Here the sample spans around 500,000 distinct CDR3 sequences, 15% to 20% being singletons. The same sample was also studied in work on T cells in Graves' hyperthyroidism and ophthalmopathy.

Specimen: peripheral blood mononuclear cells (PBMCs), collected at new diagnosis, from a patient treated with antithyroid drugs. The receptors shown here come from a woman aged 35 to 60 with Graves disease. Each CDR3 is given with its conserved first and last residue. The order of the fields is J gene, clone size, D gene, V gene, CDR3 length, CDR3 protein, CDR3 DNA. The D gene is left open where the match is weak. Only some rows state a clone size, as once, few, many or a class for expanded clones.

>TRBJ1-1|many|-|TRBV2|13
CASSEASVGEAFF
TGTGCCAGCAGTGAAGCTTCGGTGGGTGAAGCTTTCTTT
>TRBJ1-4|few|-|TRBV7-9|14
CASSLAGGTEKLFF
TGTGCCAGCAGCTTAGCGGGGGGAACTGAAAAACTGTTTTTT
>TRBJ2-3|many|-|TRBV18|15
CASSPEGWSTDTQYF
TGTGCCAGCTCACCAGAGGGTTGGAGCACAGATACGCAGTATTTT
>TRBJ2-5|many|-|TRBV6-2/TRBV6-3|13
CASSGGYQETQYF
TGTGCCAGCAGTGGAGGGTACCAAGAGACCCAGTACTTC
>TRBJ2-1|-|-|TRBV6-1|14
CASSGGPSYNEQFF
TGTGCCAGCAGCGGGGGGCCCTCCTACAATGAGCAGTTCTTC
>TRBJ1-2|many|TRBD1|TRBV18|14
CASSNPGQGPRYTF
TGTGCCAGCTCAAATCCGGGACAGGGTCCCCGCTACACCTTC
>TRBJ1-4|few|-|TRBV9|13
CASSALDEEKLFF
TGTGCCAGCAGCGCCCTTGATGAAGAAAAACTGTTTTTT
>TRBJ1-4|few|-|TRBV7-8|14
CASSLGWANEKLFF
TGTGCCAGCAGCTTAGGGTGGGCTAATGAAAAACTGTTTTTT
>TRBJ1-1|many|-|TRBV12-3/TRBV12-4|14
CASSASSRLAEAFF
TGTGCCAGCAGTGCCTCTTCACGGTTAGCTGAAGCTTTCTTT
>TRBJ2-1|few|-|TRBV11-3|12
CASSQRDRWQFF
TGTGCCAGCAGCCAACGAGACCGGTGGCAGTTCTTC
>TRBJ1-1|few|TRBD1|TRBV5-5|16
CASSLGVGQGFTEAFF
TGTGCCAGCAGCCTCGGGGTGGGACAGGGGTTCACTGAAGCTTTCTTT
>TRBJ2-1|few|-|TRBV15|14
CATSRGTFYNEQFF
TGTGCCACCAGCAGAGGGACTTTTTACAATGAGCAGTTCTTC
>TRBJ1-2|few|-|TRBV9|15
CASSSSRTGNYGYTF
TGTGCCAGCAGCTCTTCTCGGACGGGAAACTATGGCTACACCTTC
>TRBJ2-7|many|-|TRBV7-9|13
CASTLAGSYEQYF
TGTGCCAGCACCCTGGCCGGCTCCTACGAGCAGTACTTC
>TRBJ1-1|few|-|TRBV3-1|15
CASSNRLTGTGEAFF
TGTGCCAGCAGCAACCGCCTGACAGGCACGGGTGAAGCTTTCTTT
>TRBJ1-2|-|-|TRBV15|11
CATSRDLRRTF
TGTGCCACCAGCAGAGATTTAAGGAGGACCTTC
>TRBJ1-5|many|-|TRBV7-2|15
CASSPVGAGNQPQHF
TGTGCCAGCAGCCCTGTAGGGGCTGGCAATCAGCCCCAGCATTTT
>TRBJ1-6|few|TRBD1|TRBV3-1|16
CASSQVGTVYNSPLHF
TGTGCCAGCAGCCAAGTGGGGACAGTCTATAATTCACCCCTCCACTTT
>TRBJ2-2|many|TRBD2|TRBV7-2|15
CASSDSGGATGELFF
TGTGCCAGCAGCGATAGCGGGGGGGCGACCGGGGAGCTGTTTTTT
>TRBJ2-2|-|-|TRBV5-6|15
CASSLIGDTTGELFF
TGTGCCAGCAGCTTGATAGGGGACACAACCGGGGAGCTGTTTTTT
>TRBJ2-3|-|-|TRBV6-1|16
CASSRYAGGATDTQYF
TGTGCCAGCAGCCGTTACGCGGGCGGGGCCACAGATACGCAGTATTTT
>TRBJ1-5|-|TRBD1|TRBV12-3/TRBV12-4|16
CASSIGTGGVDWPQHF
TGTGCCAGCAGCATCGGGACAGGGGGCGTCGATTGGCCCCAGCATTTT
>TRBJ2-6|few|-|TRBV6-2/TRBV6-3|16
CASSRGEGSGANVLTF
TGTGCCAGCAGCCGCGGGGAAGGGTCTGGGGCCAACGTCCTGACTTTC
>TRBJ1-1|few|-|TRBV27|14
CASTTAGQNTEAFF
TGTGCCAGCACCACAGCGGGACAGAACACTGAAGCTTTCTTT
>TRBJ2-1|-|-|TRBV24-1|13
CATSDPGYNEQFF
TGTGCCACCAGTGATCCCGGATACAATGAGCAGTTCTTC
>TRBJ2-1|-|-|TRBV18|14
CASSPGLLGNEQFF
TGTGCCAGCTCACCGGGTCTTCTCGGGAATGAGCAGTTCTTC
>TRBJ2-2|-|TRBD1|TRBV10-2|17
CASRTGQGAWWTGELFF
TGCGCCAGCAGAACGGGACAGGGGGCCTGGTGGACCGGGGAGCTGTTTTTT
>TRBJ2-3|many|TRBD1|TRBV12-3/TRBV12-4|12
CASRTGVNTQYF
TGTGCCAGCAGGACAGGGGTAAATACGCAGTATTTT
>TRBJ1-1|many|-|TRBV11-2|19
CASSLAGRGGVPSNTEAFF
TGTGCCAGCAGCTTAGCCGGTCGGGGGGGCGTTCCTTCTAACACTGAAGCTTTCTTT
>TRBJ2-7|-|-|TRBV5-1|15
CASSLVTGPWDEQYF
TGCGCCAGCAGCTTGGTAACAGGGCCGTGGGACGAGCAGTACTTC
>TRBJ1-1|few|-|TRBV7-6|14
CASSLAGKIGEAFF
TGTGCCAGCAGCTTAGCCGGTAAAATCGGTGAAGCTTTCTTT
>TRBJ2-3|few|-|TRBV6-2/TRBV6-3|16
CASSYRAGLWADTQYF
TGTGCCAGCAGTTACAGAGCAGGGCTTTGGGCAGATACGCAGTATTTT
>TRBJ2-5|-|-|TRBV9|14
CASSVGRGQETQYF
TGTGCCAGCAGCGTAGGGAGGGGGCAAGAGACCCAGTACTTC
>TRBJ1-3|many|-|TRBV20-1|14
CSALRQGIGNTIYF
TGCAGTGCCCTCCGCCAAGGGATAGGAAACACCATATATTTT
>TRBJ1-3|few|-|TRBV30|14
CAWSARRSGNTIYF
TGTGCCTGGAGTGCCCGACGGAGTGGAAACACCATATATTTT
>TRBJ2-3|many|TRBD2|TRBV15|16
CATSTRRSGGLDTQYF
TGTGCCACCAGCACAAGACGTAGCGGGGGGCTCGATACGCAGTATTTT
>TRBJ1-4|many|-|TRBV18|16
CASSPLRPLANEKLFF
TGTGCCAGCTCACCCCTAAGGCCCTTGGCTAATGAAAAACTGTTTTTT
>TRBJ1-1|many|-|TRBV7-9|12
CASSQEVAEAFF
TGTGCCAGCAGCCAAGAAGTAGCTGAAGCTTTCTTT
>TRBJ1-2|-|-|TRBV3-1|16
CASSQDRAGTAYGYTF
TGTGCCAGCAGCCAAGACCGTGCTGGGACGGCCTATGGCTACACCTTC
>TRBJ2-5|-|-|TRBV12-3/TRBV12-4|14
CASQGGGAEETQYF
TGTGCCTCGCAGGGGGGGGGGGCCGAGGAGACCCAGTACTTC
>TRBJ2-2|few|-|TRBV5-1|14
CASSPTEVSGELFF
TGCGCCAGCAGCCCTACAGAAGTGTCCGGGGAGCTGTTTTTT